Following are 19 T cell receptor beta chains from one sample sequenced in a study of Ad26.COV2.S vaccination and SARS-CoV-2 variants (dated by TCRdb to the early 2020s). The treatment or condition label for this specimen denotes: over 15 received Ad26.COV2.S at low or high dose, single or two shots; 5 received placebo; per-sample allocation not given. For vaccine and placebo recipients, repertoires were sequenced using samples collected on day 63 after the first injection. Preparation of the library involved the immunoSEQ multiplex PCR assay. TCRdb re-hosts the immuneACCESS table, in-frame sequences only. Its copies lack some clones; in the studies checked, an unresolved V gene accounts for under half of them, and the cause for the rest is not known. This sample gives 300,000 to 350,000 clones in total; approximately 90% of them show up just once. The ten largest clonotypes hold approximately 5% of the sample.

Here the sequenced sample was peripheral blood, taken in a trial of Ad26.COV2.S vaccine versus placebo. The receptors originated from a person between 18 and 65 years old who received the Ad26.COV2.S COVID-19 vaccine or a placebo.

CDR3 protein: CASSELVGAGAFF. CDR3 sequence (DNA): TGTGCCAGCAGTGAGTTAGTCGGCGCAGGAGCTTTCTTT. The chain joins TRBV6-2 or TRBV6-3 to TRBJ1-1, with D hard to call. Germline V lookup: CDR1 MNHEY, CDR2 SVGEGT. The CDR3 consists of 13 residues. With 5 bases removed from V and 10 bases from J, the gap between germline ends came to 17 bases.

The V and J genes are TRBV18 and TRBJ2-3; 9 nucleotides agree with TRBD2. The CDR3 totals 15 residues. The V and J ends lost 1 base and 5 bases, in that order; junction bases with no gene match: 4. Germline V gene sequence: CDR1 KGHSH, CDR2 LQKENI. CDR3 DNA sequence: TGTGCCAGCTCACCACGGACTAGCGCAGGAGATACGCAGTATTTT. It is translated as CASSPRTSAGDTQYF. Combining the CDR3 with reference TRBV18 and TRBJ2-3 gives the whole variable domain NAGVMQNPRHLVRRRGQEARLRCSPMKGHSHVYWYRQLPEEGLKFMVYLQKENIIDESGMPKERFSAEFPKEGPSILRIQQVVRGDSAAYFCASSPRTSAGDTQYFGPGTRLTVL.

The V and J genes are TRBV6-6 and TRBJ1-1; D is perhaps TRBD1 (5 bases). The CDR3 is 12 amino acids. The germline gives CDR1 MNHNY, CDR2 SVGAGI (reference sequence). The CDR3 here is CASWEGHTEAFF. CDR3 DNA sequence: TGTGCTTCCTGGGAGGGGCACACTGAAGCTTTCTTT.

This chain connects TRBV28 to TRBJ1-5; the D is unclear. CDR1 is MDHEN and CDR2 is SYDVKM in the germline V gene. The CDR3 has 10 residues. Trimming removed 3 bases from V and 6 bases from J, with 0 bases in between. The CDR3 loop reads CASSFQPQHF. DNA of the CDR3: TGTGCCAGCAGTTTTCAGCCCCAGCATTTT.

The chain uses TRBV19 and TRBJ1-6, with unresolved D. The V gene lost 2 bases and the J gene lost 7 bases, with 9 bases spanning the gap. The CDR3 loop spans 14 amino acids. Germline V CDR1 and CDR2: LNHDA, SQIVND (reference sequence). The CDR3 bases are TGTGCCAGTAGTATAAGTGGGGAGAATTCACCCCTCCACTTT. This encodes CASSISGENSPLHF.

This clone occurred once. This sequence joins TRBV27 and TRBJ2-2; D might be TRBD1 (6 bases). From germline, CDR1 is MNHEY and CDR2 SMNVEV (reference sequence). Trimming took off 1 base at V and 4 bases at J, with 10 bases between the two ends. The CDR3 runs to 15 residues. The CDR3 here is CASSLLQGTTGELFF. In DNA form, the CDR3 reads TGTGCCAGCAGTTTATTACAGGGCACCACCGGGGAGCTGTTTTTT.

This clone was recorded once. V is TRBV19 and J is TRBJ2-3, with a possible D match to TRBD2 (6 bases). With 10 bases removed from V and 6 bases from J, the gap between germline ends came to 11 bases. CDR1 and CDR2 from the germline V gene are LNHDA and SQIVND (reference sequence). This CDR3 has 11 residues. The CDR3 bases are TGTGCCACCCTTCGGGGGGATACGCAGTATTTT. Its translation is CATLRGDTQYF. The whole variable domain, remainder taken from reference TRBV19 and TRBJ2-3, is DGGITQSPKYLFRKEGQNVTLSCEQNLNHDAMYWYRQDPGQGLRLIYYSQIVNDFQKGDIAEGYSVSREKKESFPLTVTSAQKNPTAFYLCATLRGDTQYFGPGTRLTVL.

The chain is built from TRBV18 and TRBJ1-5; D is unclear. CDR3 size: 16 residues. The V end lost 3 bases, the J end lost 2 bases, and 14 bases lay between the germline ends. CDR1 and CDR2 from the germline V gene are KGHSH and LQKENI. CDR3 sequence: CASSPPGMVGNQPQHF. In DNA form, the CDR3 reads TGTGCCAGCTCACCGCCCGGGATGGTAGGCAATCAGCCCCAGCATTTT.

This clone was observed a single time. J is TRBJ2-1 and V is TRBV19, with a weak D call TRBD1 (6 bases). V lost 0 bases, J lost 5 bases, and 11 bases lay in between. This CDR3 has 15 amino acids. Germline V gene data show CDR1 as LNHDA and CDR2 as SQIVND (reference sequence). The CDR3 coding sequence is TGTGCCAGTAGTATAGACAGGGGCGAGAACAATGAGCAGTTCTTC. It yields the protein CASSIDRGENNEQFF.

A remark on this clone: Given a far larger clone just one base away, this is likely a sequencing read error. The genes are TRBV27 and TRBJ2-3; TRBD2 is a possible D gene (6 bases). Germline values: CDR1 MNHEY, CDR2 SMNVEV (reference sequence). CDR3 length equals 14 residues. Trimming stripped 3 bases from V and 0 bases from J, with 7 bases between. The CDR3 region is CASSFGTSTDTQYF. Written as DNA, the CDR3 is TGTGCCAGCAGTTTCGGGACTAGCACAGATACGCAGTATTTT.

This chain links TRBV13 with TRBJ2-7, with 10 bases fitting TRBD2. CDR1 and CDR2 from the germline V gene are PRHDT and FYEKMQ (reference sequence). The CDR3 consists of 17 residues. Germline trimming cut 0 bases from V and 2 bases from J; bases unmatched to any gene: 7. The CDR3 reads CASSLGPGLAEPYEQYF. The CDR3 bases are TGTGCCAGCAGCTTAGGGCCCGGACTAGCGGAACCCTACGAGCAGTACTTC.

The chain couples TRBV7-8 to TRBJ1-3, with a weak D call TRBD1 (5 bases). The V gene's germline CDR1 is SGHVS and CDR2 FQNEAQ. This CDR3 comprises 13 residues. Deletions cut 5 bases from V and 3 bases from J, with 8 bases between. DNA for the CDR3: TGTGCCAGCAGCATGGGGCATGGAAACACCATATATTTT. It specifies CASSMGHGNTIYF.

The V and J genes are TRBV15 and TRBJ2-7; 7 nucleotides align to TRBD2. This CDR3 region has 15 residues. V was pared by 0 bases and J by 2 bases, with 4 bases of the junction left unmatched. Germline V gives CDR1 LNHNV, CDR2 YYDKDF (reference sequence). Written as DNA, the CDR3 is TGTGCCACCAGCAGAGATCGACTAGCAACCTACGAGCAGTACTTC. This gives the protein CATSRDRLATYEQYF. Drawing the rest from reference TRBV15 and TRBJ2-7, the complete variable domain is DAMVIQNPRYQVTQFGKPVTLSCSQTLNHNVMYWYQQKSSQAPKLLFHYYDKDFNNEADTPDNFQSRRPNTSFCFLDIRSPGLGDTAMYLCATSRDRLATYEQYFGPGTRLTVT.

CDR3 sequence reads: CASSNSGEANSPLHF. The CDR3 DNA is TGTGCCAGCAGTAATTCAGGGGAGGCGAATTCACCCCTCCACTTT. The V and J genes are TRBV6-5 and TRBJ1-6; D is possibly TRBD1 (6 bases). With 5 bases removed from V and 7 bases from J, the gap between germline ends came to 15 bases. This CDR3 comprises 15 residues. CDR1 and CDR2 from the germline V gene are MNHEY and SVGAGI.

The chain links TRBV5-1 to TRBJ2-3, with 10 bases that match TRBD1. Germline values: CDR1 SGHRS, CDR2 YFSETQ. The CDR3 is 16 residues long. The J segment lost 4 bases and the V segment lost 2 bases, leaving 7 bases of the junction unmatched. Written as DNA, the CDR3 is TGCGCCAGCAGCTTACAGGGACAGGGGACTGCAGATACGCAGTATTTT. Residues: CASSLQGQGTADTQYF.

The chain uses TRBV25-1 and TRBJ1-2; maybe TRBD1 (6 bases). The CDR3 consists of 14 residues. V lost 4 bases, J lost 8 bases, and 17 bases lay in between. Germline CDR1 reads MGHDK; CDR2 reads SYGVNS. The CDR3 DNA follows: TGTGCCAGCAGTGCACCTGGGACACCCTACGGCTACACCTTC. This translates into CASSAPGTPYGYTF.

The chain is built from TRBV21-1 and TRBJ1-5; the D call in the table, TRBD1, was not verified against the DNA. TRBV21-1 is classified as a pseudogene. This CDR3 is 16 amino acids long. CDR3: CASSKDVQGRWQPQHF. CDR3 sequence (DNA): TGTGCCAGCAGCAAAGACGTGCAGGGGCGATGGCAGCCCCAGCATTTT.

This clone was detected a few times. The chain recombines TRBV9 with TRBJ1-5; 9 positions agree with TRBD1. The CDR3 is 15 residues long. V gave up 2 bases and J gave up 4 bases; unmatched junction bases: 4. CDR1 and CDR2 from the germline V gene are SGDLS and YYNGEE. The CDR3 sequence: CASSVGQGDNQPQHF. In DNA form, the CDR3 reads TGTGCCAGCAGCGTGGGACAGGGAGATAATCAGCCCCAGCATTTT.

This clone was recorded only once. V usage is TRBV7-9 and J usage is TRBJ2-1; D is unclear. The CDR3 contains 12 residues. V was pared by 1 base and J by 15 bases, with 13 bases between. CDR1 is SEHNR and CDR2 is FQNEAQ in the germline V gene (reference sequence). CDR3 sequence reads: CASSLVSASRFF. The CDR3, as DNA: TGTGCCAGCAGCTTAGTATCGGCATCAAGGTTCTTC.